The 29 T cell receptor beta chains listed next were all sequenced from one sample in a study of CD8 T cells in Susac syndrome. An amount of RNA that ranged from roughly 0.5 to 1 ug was reverse transcribed with random hexamers. TCRdb re-analysed the immunoSEQ multiplex PCR reads in MiXCR, keeping a single row per CDR3 protein. The repertoire holds some 450,000 distinct CDR3 sequences, approximately 85% seen once, with about 0.12% in the top ten. Sequenced: CD8+ T cells from PBMCs. Every receptor here comes from a human donor with multiple sclerosis.

This clonotype has more than one count but fewer than ten. The CDR3 reads CASSPYRGLVDTQYF. CDR3 DNA: TGTGCCAGCAGTCCCTACAGGGGCCTTGTAGACACGCAGTATTTT. The chain recombines TRBV12-3 or TRBV12-4 with TRBJ2-3; 7 positions agree with TRBD1. V gave up 5 bases and J gave up 9 bases; unmatched junction bases: 14. The CDR3 totals 15 residues.

This chain joins TRBV27 and TRBJ1-2; D is possibly TRBD1 (5 bases). Germline CDR1 and CDR2: MNHEY and SMNVEV (reference sequence). Trimming removed 5 bases from V and 8 bases from J, with 15 bases in between. The CDR3 covers 13 residues. CDR3 in DNA: TGTGCCAGCAGTCCCGTTGGGGGAAGCGGCTACACCTTC. Translated: CASSPVGGSGYTF.

CDR3 DNA: TGTGCCAGCAGTGAATGGACACAAAATCAGCCCCAGCATTTT. It is translated as CASSEWTQNQPQHF. This sequence joins TRBV6-1 and TRBJ1-5; maybe TRBD1 (5 bases). Germline CDR1 is MNHNS and CDR2 is SASEGT. Trimming took 2 bases from V and 4 from J, leaving 9 bases between them. This CDR3 has 14 amino acids.

Notes on this clonotype: The CDR3 end shows no conserved phenylalanine or tryptophan, and so a read error is likely. V and J are TRBV6-5 and TRBJ2-7; D is perhaps TRBD1 or TRBD2 (5 bases each). V was cut by 7 bases and J by 3 bases, with 16 bases left in between. The CDR3 covers 14 residues. Germline V lookup: CDR1 MNHEY, CDR2 SVGAGI. The CDR3 nucleotides read TGTGCCAGCAAGCCGGGGCAGGCCAACTACGAGCAGTACCTC. Amino acids: CASKPGQANYEQYL.

About this clonotype itself: The junction differs from germline at one of its ends, possibly a read error. The genes are TRBV3-1 and TRBJ2-7; TRBD1 might be the D (5 bases). The CDR3 is 14 residues long. Per the germline V gene, CDR1 is LGHDT and CDR2 is YNNKEL (reference sequence). CDR3 sequence (DNA): TGTGCCAGCAGACAAGCCGGCCAGGGCTACGAGCAGTACTTC. Its translation: CASRQAGQGYEQYF.

In this sample, this clonotype turned up once. The V and J genes are TRBV2 and TRBJ2-5; tentative D call: TRBD1 (8 bases). Germline V gives CDR1 SNHLY, CDR2 FYNNEI. V was clipped by 6 bases and J by 4 bases, with 18 bases between them. This CDR3 is built from 15 residues. DNA for the CDR3: TGTGCCAGCAGAAGGGGGGGGACAGGACTAGAGACCCAGTACTTC. It translates to CASRRGGTGLETQYF.

The rearrangement uses TRBV20-1 and TRBJ2-7; D is unclear. V dropped 0 bases and J dropped 2 bases, with 8 bases sitting between them. The CDR3 is 13 amino acids. CDR1 DFQATT and CDR2 SNEGSKA come from the germline V gene (reference sequence). The CDR3 sequence: CSARELHTYEQYF. CDR3 DNA sequence: TGCAGTGCTAGAGAGCTGCATACCTACGAGCAGTACTTC.

The genes are TRBV4-1 and TRBJ2-7; D is uncertain. Germline lookup yields CDR1 MGHRA and CDR2 YSYEKL. The V gene lost 4 bases and the J gene lost 1 base, with 14 bases spanning the gap. The CDR3 is 15 residues long. The CDR3 is CASSLGLLSSYEQYF. DNA for the CDR3: TGCGCCAGCAGCCTCGGCCTGCTGAGTTCCTACGAGCAGTACTTC.

The chain has TRBV19 and TRBJ1-1; no reliable D call. V was cut by 2 bases and J by 8 bases, with 12 bases left in between. The CDR3 has 13 amino acids. Germline V gene lookup returns CDR1 LNHDA and CDR2 SQIVND (reference sequence). Here the CDR3 reads CASSISRSGEAFF. The CDR3 coding sequence is TGTGCCAGTAGTATATCAAGGTCCGGGGAAGCTTTCTTT.

This chain uses TRBV2 with TRBJ2-1; 7 bases map to TRBD2. Germline V gene lookup returns CDR1 SNHLY and CDR2 FYNNEI. CDR3 size: 15 residues. J gave up 0 bases and V 3 bases, and 2 bases lay outside the gene matches. DNA for the CDR3: TGTGCCAGCAGTGAGCGGGGGAGCTCCTACAATGAGCAGTTCTTC. It specifies CASSERGSSYNEQFF. Full variable domain (outside the CDR3, taken from reference TRBV2 and TRBJ2-1): EPEVTQTPSHQVTQMGQEVILRCVPISNHLYFYWYRQILGQKVEFLVSFYNNEISEKSEIFDDQFSVERPDGSNFTLKIRSTKLEDSAMYFCASSERGSSYNEQFFGPGTRLTVL.

The chain combines TRBV20-1 with TRBJ2-2; a weak D match, TRBD2 (6 bases). This CDR3 comprises 14 residues. V was trimmed by 3 bases and J by 1 base, leaving 9 bases between them. Germline CDR1 DFQATT, CDR2 SNEGSKA (reference sequence). CDR3 in amino acids: CSASGGMNTGELFF. The CDR3 DNA reads TGCAGTGCTAGCGGGGGAATGAACACCGGGGAGCTGTTTTTT.

V is TRBV7-6 and J is TRBJ2-1; TRBD1 matches at 7 bases. CDR3 length equals 14 residues. The germline V gene encodes CDR1 SGHVS and CDR2 FNYEAQ. Unmatched junction bases numbered 12, after V lost 8 bases and J lost 8 bases. The CDR3 DNA is TGTGCCAGCTCGACCGAACAGGGGATTGATGAGCAGTTCTTC. Amino acid sequence: CASSTEQGIDEQFF.

This chain uses TRBV27 with TRBJ1-5; 9 bases agree with TRBD1. The CDR3 runs 16 residues. V shed 6 bases, J shed 6 bases, and the junction held 12 bases outside the gene matches. The germline V gene has CDR1 MNHEY and CDR2 SMNVEV (reference sequence). CDR3 nucleotide sequence: TGTGCCAGCAGCCCCGGGGGACAGGGCGGCGGTCAGCCCCAGCATTTT. This encodes CASSPGGQGGGQPQHF.

CDR3 DNA sequence: TGTGCCAGCAGTCTCGTCCGGGACGAGCCCACCGGGGAGCTGTTTTTT. It encodes CASSLVRDEPTGELFF. The rearrangement uses TRBV28 and TRBJ2-2, with D perhaps being TRBD1 or TRBD2 (5 bases each). The CDR3 sequence is 16 residues long. V was cut by 5 bases and J by 4 bases, with 17 bases left in between. CDR1 is MDHEN, CDR2 SYDVKM, per germline.

The chain recombines TRBV5-6 with TRBJ2-3, with 13 positions matching TRBD2. Trimming at V came to 3 bases and at J to 5 bases, leaving 6 bases not matched to a gene. The length of the CDR3 is 16 residues. Per the germline V gene, CDR1 is SGHDT and CDR2 is YYEEEE. This CDR3 reads CASSWGTSGEEDTQYF. For the CDR3, the DNA is TGTGCCAGCAGCTGGGGGACTAGCGGGGAGGAAGATACGCAGTATTTT.

The chain links TRBV9 to TRBJ2-7; 10 bases match TRBD2. Germline V gene sequence: CDR1 SGDLS, CDR2 YYNGEE. This CDR3 comprises 16 residues. After removal of 3 bases from V and 0 bases from J, the junction contained 6 bases not matched to a gene. The CDR3 spells CASSGGPSGGSYEQYF. The CDR3 coding sequence is TGTGCCAGCAGCGGTGGGCCTAGCGGGGGCTCCTACGAGCAGTACTTC.

In DNA, the CDR3 is TGTGCCAGCAGCTTCGACGCCATTAGGACAGGAGTGGAGGGTGGCTACACCTTC. This translates into CASSFDAIRTGVEGGYTF. This rearrangement joins TRBV7-9 to TRBJ1-2; 7 nucleotides agree with TRBD1. Germline CDR1 reads SEHNR; CDR2 reads FQNEAQ (reference sequence). V lost 3 bases to trimming and J lost 7 bases; unmatched junction nucleotides: 20. The CDR3 contains 18 residues.

The chain has TRBV10-3 and TRBJ2-7; D gene unclear. This CDR3 spans 13 amino acids. In germline, CDR1 is ENHRY, CDR2 SYGVKD. V lost 6 bases and J lost 0, with 9 bases in between. CDR3 coding DNA: TGTGCCATCAGCATGGGTACCTCCTACGAGCAGTACTTC. It encodes CAISMGTSYEQYF.

V gene TRBV29-1 combines with J gene TRBJ2-7, with D perhaps TRBD2 (5 bases). Trimming removed 4 bases from V and 3 bases from J, with 10 bases in between. The CDR3 spans 12 residues. Germline CDR1 and CDR2: SQVTM and ANQGSEA. CDR3 nucleotide sequence: TGCAGCGTTGTCAGCGGCTACTACGAGCAGTACTTC. Residues: CSVVSGYYEQYF.

The rearrangement links TRBV12-3 or TRBV12-4 to TRBJ1-3; the D gene is possibly TRBD1 (5 bases). Trimming took off 6 bases at V and 2 bases at J, with 14 bases between the two ends. This CDR3 has 15 amino acids. DNA for the CDR3: TGTGCCAGCAGCGGGACCGCCAGCCCTGGAAACACCATATATTTT. Translation gives CASSGTASPGNTIYF.

The V gene is TRBV5-1, the J gene TRBJ1-1; 8 bases align to TRBD1. The CDR3 sequence is 16 residues long. With 2 bases clipped from V and 1 base from J, the junction kept 7 bases outside the gene matches. The germline V gene has CDR1 SGHRS and CDR2 YFSETQ. CDR3 loop: CASSLGQGEGNTEAFF. CDR3 DNA: TGCGCCAGCAGCTTAGGACAGGGAGAGGGGAACACTGAAGCTTTCTTT.

On this clonotype: A read error may produce the germline difference seen at one junction end. The CDR3 coding sequence is TGTGCCGGCAGCTCTGACGGGGACAATCAGCCCCAGCATTTT. Translated, it gives CAGSSDGDNQPQHF. The chain links TRBV7-6 to TRBJ1-5; D uncertain. CDR1 SGHVS and CDR2 FNYEAQ come from the germline V gene. The CDR3 runs 14 residues.

The chain uses TRBV20-1 and TRBJ2-2, with a tentative D call TRBD2 (5 bases). The length of the CDR3 is 15 residues. The ends were cut back, 5 bases at V and 4 bases at J, with 17 bases in the middle. Germline V gene data show CDR1 as DFQATT and CDR2 as SNEGSKA (reference sequence). This CDR3 reads CSAQVTAGPTGELFF. In nucleotides, the CDR3 is TGCAGTGCTCAAGTCACGGCGGGTCCCACCGGGGAGCTGTTTTTT.

The genes are TRBV9 and TRBJ2-7; the match to TRBD2 covers 11 bases. With 4 bases clipped from V and 6 bases from J, the junction kept 6 bases outside the gene matches. From germline, CDR1 is SGDLS and CDR2 YYNGEE. The CDR3 sequence is 14 residues long. CDR3 DNA sequence: TGTGCCAGCAGCCCAGGACTAGCGGGCGTCGAGCAGTACTTC. Encoded protein: CASSPGLAGVEQYF.

This clonotype has only one observation. The chain is built from TRBV12-3 or TRBV12-4 and TRBJ2-3, with 8 bases identical to TRBD2. The CDR3 has 15 amino acids. V dropped 6 bases and J dropped 3; count of bases not matched to a gene: 8. The CDR3 is CASSTSGSWTDTQYF. CDR3 coding DNA: TGTGCCAGCAGCACCAGCGGGAGCTGGACAGATACGCAGTATTTT.

There are a few counts of this clonotype. The genes are TRBV7-9 and TRBJ1-2; tentatively, D is TRBD1 (6 bases). Germline assignment: CDR1 SEHNR and CDR2 FQNEAQ (reference sequence). This CDR3 region has 12 residues. V was shortened by 3 bases and J by 6 bases, with 8 bases between the two germline ends. CDR3 nucleotide sequence: TGTGCCAGCAGCTTCGGGGGCCATGGCTACACCTTC. This gives the protein CASSFGGHGYTF.

The rearrangement uses TRBV28 and TRBJ1-2; D possibly corresponds to TRBD1 (5 bases). Germline lookup yields CDR1 MDHEN and CDR2 SYDVKM. Trimming cost V 5 bases and J 8 bases, with 18 bases left between them. CDR3 length: 14 residues. CDR3 amino acids: CASSPGTWGSGYTF. In DNA, the CDR3 is TGTGCCAGCAGTCCCGGGACTTGGGGTAGCGGCTACACCTTC.

The V and J genes are TRBV7-9 and TRBJ2-2; D is uncertain. This CDR3 region has 16 residues. CDR1 is SEHNR and CDR2 is FQNEAQ in the germline V gene (reference sequence). Trimming left V 2 bases short and J 2 bases short, with 12 bases between. CDR3 in DNA: TGTGCCAGCAGCTTAACTGTTAGACGAAACACCGGGGAGCTGTTTTTT. Protein sequence: CASSLTVRRNTGELFF.

The chain links TRBV24-1 to TRBJ2-2; D may be TRBD1 or TRBD2 (5 bases each). V was cut by 7 bases and J by 6 bases, with 14 bases left in between. The CDR3 is 14 amino acids. From germline, CDR1 is KGHDR and CDR2 SFDVKD. CDR3 protein: CATSPGPGSGELFF. As DNA, the CDR3 is TGTGCCACCAGCCCGGGACCCGGTTCCGGGGAGCTGTTTTTT.